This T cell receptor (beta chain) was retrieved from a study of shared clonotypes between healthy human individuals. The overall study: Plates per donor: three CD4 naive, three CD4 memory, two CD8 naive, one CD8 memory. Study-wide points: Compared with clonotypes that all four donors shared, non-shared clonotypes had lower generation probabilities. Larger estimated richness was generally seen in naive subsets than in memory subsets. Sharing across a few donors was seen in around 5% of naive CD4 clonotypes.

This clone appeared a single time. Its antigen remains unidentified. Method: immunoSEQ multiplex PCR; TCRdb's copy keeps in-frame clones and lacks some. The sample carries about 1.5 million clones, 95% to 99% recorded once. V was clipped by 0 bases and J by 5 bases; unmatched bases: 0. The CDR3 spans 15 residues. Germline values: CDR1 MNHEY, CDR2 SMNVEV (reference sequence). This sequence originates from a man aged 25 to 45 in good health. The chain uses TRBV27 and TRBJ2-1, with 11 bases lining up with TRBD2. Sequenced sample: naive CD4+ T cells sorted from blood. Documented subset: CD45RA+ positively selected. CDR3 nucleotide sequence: TGTGCCAGCAGTTTATCGGGACTAGCGGACAATGAGCAGTTCTTC. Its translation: CASSLSGLADNEQFF.